The 24 T cell receptor beta chains presented below share a single source sample, sequenced in a study of radiation and T cells in renal cell carcinoma. Noted time point: baseline pretreatment blood. Treatment described: 15 Gy SBRT to primary tumor, nephrectomy 4 weeks later. Data came from immunoSEQ multiplex PCR; TCRdb stores just in-frame clones and leaves some out. Here the sample spans over 120,000 clones, roughly 90% being singletons. The sequencing used blood, collected from a patient whose treatment included radiotherapy and nephrectomy. The receptors originated from a woman between 50 and 59 years old with renal cell carcinoma.

This clone was found a few times. This chain joins TRBV19 and TRBJ1-1; no reliable D call. Trimming removed 8 bases from V and 0 bases from J, with 7 bases in between. The CDR3 is 12 amino acids. The germline gives CDR1 LNHDA, CDR2 SQIVND (reference sequence). The CDR3 DNA is TGTGCCAGTCTTAGGGTGAACACTGAAGCTTTCTTT. It translates to CASLRVNTEAFF.

The gene calls are TRBV19 and TRBJ2-2; D gene uncertain. With 2 bases removed from V and 4 bases from J, the gap between germline ends came to 8 bases. This CDR3 is 14 amino acids long. CDR1 is LNHDA and CDR2 is SQIVND in the germline V gene (reference sequence). The chain's CDR3 is CASSIISGTGELFF. CDR3 DNA: TGTGCCAGTAGTATAATTTCGGGCACCGGGGAGCTGTTTTTT.

The chain is built from TRBV7-2 and TRBJ2-5; D possibly matches TRBD1 or TRBD2 (6 bases each). V was trimmed by 5 bases and J by 2 bases, leaving 15 bases between them. This CDR3 region has 15 residues. Germline V CDR1 and CDR2: SGHTA, FQGNSA. The CDR3 loop is CASSRSGAGQETQYF. The CDR3 coding sequence is TGTGCCAGCAGCCGGTCGGGGGCAGGACAAGAGACCCAGTACTTC.

The rearrangement links TRBV11-1 to TRBJ1-6, with a tentative D call TRBD1 (5 bases). In germline, CDR1 is SGHAT, CDR2 FQDESV (reference sequence). The CDR3 length is 14 residues. The V and J ends lost 5 bases and 5 bases respectively, with 10 bases between them. CDR3 nucleotide sequence: TGTGCCAGCAGCCTGACAGATAATAATTCACCCCTCCACTTT. Translated: CASSLTDNNSPLHF.

In this sample, this clone turned up once. The chain recombines TRBV19 with TRBJ2-1; D may be TRBD2 (6 bases). Germline V lookup: CDR1 LNHDA, CDR2 SQIVND (reference sequence). V gave up 6 bases and J gave up 2 bases, with 14 bases separating them. The CDR3 is 15 amino acids. The CDR3 DNA reads as TGTGCCAGTAGCCTTACTAGCTTTACCTACAATGAGCAGTTCTTC. Translating gives CASSLTSFTYNEQFF.

V gene TRBV5-1 combines with J gene TRBJ2-3; a possible D gene is TRBD2 (6 bases). CDR1 and CDR2 (germline): SGHRS, YFSETQ. This CDR3 is built from 13 residues. Trimming stripped 3 bases from V and 2 bases from J, with 7 bases between. In nucleotides, the CDR3 is TGCGCCAGCAGCTGGGGACTCACAGATACGCAGTATTTT. It yields the protein CASSWGLTDTQYF.

The V and J genes are TRBV30 and TRBJ1-1, with D perhaps matching TRBD1 (5 bases). Trimming shortened V by 8 bases and J by 4 bases, and 17 bases separated the two germline ends. Germline V lookup: CDR1 GTSNPN, CDR2 SVGIG (reference sequence). CDR3 length: 13 amino acids. The CDR3 sequence: CARAGSGATEAFF. The CDR3, as DNA: TGTGCCCGGGCGGGCTCCGGGGCCACTGAAGCTTTCTTT.

The chain has TRBV5-1 and TRBJ2-3; D might be TRBD1 (5 bases). The CDR3 is made up of 14 amino acids. V dropped 4 bases and J dropped 2 bases, with 11 bases sitting between them. Germline V lookup: CDR1 SGHRS, CDR2 YFSETQ. CDR3 loop: CASSTGQHTDTQYF. In nucleotides, the CDR3 is TGCGCCAGCAGCACTGGACAACACACAGATACGCAGTATTTT.

J is TRBJ1-2 and V is TRBV7-9; D uncertain. Germline CDR1 is SEHNR and CDR2 is FQNEAQ (reference sequence). V was trimmed by 1 base and J by 4 bases, leaving 7 bases between them. The CDR3 length is 13 residues. CDR3 sequence: CASSLGGIYGYTF. The CDR3 nucleotides read TGTGCCAGCAGCTTAGGCGGGATCTATGGCTACACCTTC. The complete variable domain, with remaining parts taken from reference TRBV7-9 and TRBJ1-2, reads DTGVSQNPRHKITKRGQNVTFRCDPISEHNRLYWYRQTLGQGPEFLTYFQNEAQLEKSRLLSDRFSAERPKGSFSTLEIQRTEQGDSAMYLCASSLGGIYGYTFGSGTRLTVV.

The chain recombines TRBV18 with TRBJ1-6; TRBD1 agrees at 12 bases. Germline V gene sequence: CDR1 KGHSH, CDR2 LQKENI. V shed 4 bases, J shed 0 bases, and the junction held 4 bases outside the gene matches. This CDR3 comprises 18 residues. CDR3: CASSRGTGGASYNSPLHF. CDR3 bases: TGTGCCAGCTCACGAGGGACAGGGGGCGCCTCCTATAATTCACCCCTCCACTTT.

The chain uses TRBV2 and TRBJ1-5; D not resolved. V was shortened by 7 bases and J by 1 base, with 11 bases between the two germline ends. The CDR3 is 14 residues long. Germline-derived CDR1 and CDR2 are SNHLY and FYNNEI. Here the CDR3 reads CASTTGLSNQPQHF. As DNA, the CDR3 is TGTGCCAGCACCACCGGGCTCAGCAATCAGCCCCAGCATTTT.

The V and J genes are TRBV6-5 and TRBJ2-2, with a possible D match to TRBD1 (5 bases). The CDR3 consists of 14 residues. Germline V gene sequence: CDR1 MNHEY, CDR2 SVGAGI. The CDR3 sequence: CASHFSGATGELFF. The CDR3 nucleotides read TGTGCTAGCCATTTCTCTGGGGCTACCGGGGAGCTGTTTTTT.

The rearrangement joins TRBV19 to TRBJ1-2; a weak D match, TRBD1 (6 bases). V lost 3 bases and J 2 bases, leaving 13 bases between the germline ends. This CDR3 comprises 15 residues. Germline CDR1 and CDR2: LNHDA and SQIVND (reference sequence). The CDR3 sequence is CASSIHRERNYGYTF. CDR3 nucleotides: TGTGCCAGTAGTATCCACAGGGAACGAAACTATGGCTACACCTTC.

The V gene is TRBV11-3, the J gene TRBJ1-6; D remains unclear. Germline CDR1 SGHNT, CDR2 YENEEA. The CDR3 spans 13 residues. V was cut by 2 bases and J by 7 bases, with 6 bases left in between. The CDR3 nucleotides are TGTGCCAGCAGCTTAATGCCAAATTCACCCCTCCACTTT. Translating gives CASSLMPNSPLHF.

The CDR3: CASSWTGAGTPHAEQYF. The CDR3 DNA reads as TGTGCCAGCAGCTGGACAGGCGCCGGGACCCCACATGCCGAGCAGTACTTC. The rearrangement joins TRBV13 to TRBJ2-5; TRBD1 matches at 7 bases. The J call is in doubt because the DNA end fits TRBJ2-7 better. The CDR3 loop spans 17 amino acids. Germline V gene lookup returns CDR1 PRHDT and CDR2 FYEKMQ (reference sequence).

The V gene is TRBV5-1, the J gene TRBJ2-1; 9 nucleotides line up with TRBD1. The CDR3 is 15 residues long. Per germline, CDR1 SGHRS and CDR2 YFSETQ. V was pared by 5 bases and J by 1 base, with 4 bases of the junction left unmatched. The CDR3 DNA sequence: TGCGCCAGCAGGCTGACAGGGGGATCCTACAATGAGCAGTTCTTC. Translated, it gives CASRLTGGSYNEQFF.

V gene TRBV7-9 combines with J gene TRBJ2-2; a weak D match, TRBD1 (5 bases). V lost 3 bases and J 1 base, leaving 6 bases between the germline ends. Germline CDR1 and CDR2: SEHNR and FQNEAQ (reference sequence). The CDR3 has 14 amino acids. CDR3 in amino acids: CASSFDRNTGELFF. CDR3 bases: TGTGCCAGCAGCTTCGACAGGAACACCGGGGAGCTGTTTTTT.

This sequence joins TRBV6-1 and TRBJ1-4; 7 bases align to TRBD1. The trim removed 4 bases at V and 0 bases at J, leaving 5 bases unmatched. Germline V CDR1 and CDR2: MNHNS, SASEGT. The CDR3 runs 16 residues. The CDR3 DNA follows: TGTGCCAGCAGTGTCGACAGGGATACAACTAATGAAAAACTGTTTTTT. Its protein product is CASSVDRDTTNEKLFF.

V gene TRBV18 combines with J gene TRBJ1-2; D is unclear. Trimming pared 3 bases from V and 4 bases from J, leaving 18 bases between. The CDR3 is made up of 16 amino acids. Germline V gene data show CDR1 as KGHSH and CDR2 as LQKENI. CDR3 coding DNA: TGTGCCAGCTCACCTTCCCCCCCGCCAGGCCTCTATGGCTACACCTTC. Translation gives CASSPSPPPGLYGYTF. Supplemented by reference TRBV18 and TRBJ1-2, the full variable domain reads NAGVMQNPRHLVRRRGQEARLRCSPMKGHSHVYWYRQLPEEGLKFMVYLQKENIIDESGMPKERFSAEFPKEGPSILRIQQVVRGDSAAYFCASSPSPPPGLYGYTFGSGTRLTVV.

The chain combines TRBV9 with TRBJ1-3; no definite D call. The V gene's germline CDR1 is SGDLS and CDR2 YYNGEE. V dropped 0 bases and J dropped 1 base, with 11 bases sitting between them. The CDR3 has 16 amino acids. The CDR3 bases are TGTGCCAGCAGCGTAGTCCCCCGGGAGTCTGGAAACACCATATATTTT. It yields the protein CASSVVPRESGNTIYF.

The chain recombines TRBV18 with TRBJ1-2; TRBD1 matches at 10 bases. After removal of 6 bases from V and 8 bases from J, the junction contained 9 bases not matched to a gene. The CDR3 has 14 residues. Germline loops: CDR1 KGHSH, CDR2 LQKENI. In DNA, the CDR3 is TGTGCCAGCTCGCCGACAGGGGGCCGCGGAGGCTACACCTTC. It translates to CASSPTGGRGGYTF. Filled out from reference TRBV18 and TRBJ1-2, the complete variable domain reads NAGVMQNPRHLVRRRGQEARLRCSPMKGHSHVYWYRQLPEEGLKFMVYLQKENIIDESGMPKERFSAEFPKEGPSILRIQQVVRGDSAAYFCASSPTGGRGGYTFGSGTRLTVV.

V gene TRBV27 combines with J gene TRBJ2-7, with D unclear. The V end was cut by 2 bases, the J end by 1 base, with 12 bases between. The CDR3 totals 15 residues. Germline lookup yields CDR1 MNHEY and CDR2 SMNVEV (reference sequence). Here the CDR3 DNA reads TGTGCCAGCAGTTTACCCCATACAGCGTCCTACGAGCAGTACTTC. Encoded protein: CASSLPHTASYEQYF.

V usage is TRBV2 and J usage is TRBJ1-4, with 9 nucleotides matching TRBD1. Germline V gene lookup returns CDR1 SNHLY and CDR2 FYNNEI. V was clipped by 6 bases and J by 8 bases; unmatched bases: 4. This CDR3 has 13 amino acids. The CDR3 reads CASSRDRDEKLFF. The DNA of the CDR3 is TGTGCCAGCAGCCGGGACAGGGACGAAAAACTGTTTTTT.

The rearrangement links TRBV7-9 to TRBJ2-7, with TRBD2 as a possible D gene (6 bases). This CDR3 spans 15 amino acids. The germline CDR1 and CDR2 sequences are SEHNR and FQNEAQ (reference sequence). Trimming pared 4 bases from V and 2 bases from J, leaving 15 bases between. The DNA of the CDR3 is TGTGCCAGCAGCTCAGACTACGGACTAACCTACGAGCAGTACTTC. It encodes CASSSDYGLTYEQYF.